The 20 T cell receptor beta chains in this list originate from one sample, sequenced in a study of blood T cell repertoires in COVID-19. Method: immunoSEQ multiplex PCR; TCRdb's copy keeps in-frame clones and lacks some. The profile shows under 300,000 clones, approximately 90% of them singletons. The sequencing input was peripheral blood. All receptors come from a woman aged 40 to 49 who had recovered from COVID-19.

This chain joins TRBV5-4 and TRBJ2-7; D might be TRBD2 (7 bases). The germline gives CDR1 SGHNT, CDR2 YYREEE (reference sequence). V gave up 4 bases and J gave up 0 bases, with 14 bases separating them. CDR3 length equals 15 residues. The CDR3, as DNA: TGTGCCAGCAGCCCCGGTGGGGGGGCCTCCTACGAGCAGTACTTC. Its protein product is CASSPGGGASYEQYF.

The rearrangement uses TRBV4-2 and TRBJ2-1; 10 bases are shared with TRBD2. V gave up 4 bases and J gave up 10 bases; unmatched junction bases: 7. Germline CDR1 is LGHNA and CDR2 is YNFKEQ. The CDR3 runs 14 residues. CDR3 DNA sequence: TGTGCCAGCAGCCTAGCGGGGGGCAATGCGGAGCAGTTCTTC. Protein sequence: CASSLAGGNAEQFF.

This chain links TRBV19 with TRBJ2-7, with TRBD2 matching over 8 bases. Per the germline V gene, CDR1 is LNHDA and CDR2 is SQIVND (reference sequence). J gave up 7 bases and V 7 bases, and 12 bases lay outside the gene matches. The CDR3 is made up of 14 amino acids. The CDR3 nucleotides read TGTGCCAGTACGGGAGGGAGCCCAGGTGGGGAGCAGTACTTC. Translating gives CASTGGSPGGEQYF.

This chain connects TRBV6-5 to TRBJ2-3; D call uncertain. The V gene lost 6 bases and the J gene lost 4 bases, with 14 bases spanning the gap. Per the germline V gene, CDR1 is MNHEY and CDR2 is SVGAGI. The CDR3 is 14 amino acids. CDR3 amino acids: CASRLGAAPDTQYF. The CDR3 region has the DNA TGTGCCAGCAGGCTGGGTGCGGCCCCAGATACGCAGTATTTT.

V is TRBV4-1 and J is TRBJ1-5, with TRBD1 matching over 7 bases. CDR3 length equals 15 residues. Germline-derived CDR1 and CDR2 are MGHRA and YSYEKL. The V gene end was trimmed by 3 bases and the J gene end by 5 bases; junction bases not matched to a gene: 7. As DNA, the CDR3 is TGCGCCAGCAGCCAGGCCGGGACAGTCTATCAGCCCCAGCATTTT. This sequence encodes CASSQAGTVYQPQHF.

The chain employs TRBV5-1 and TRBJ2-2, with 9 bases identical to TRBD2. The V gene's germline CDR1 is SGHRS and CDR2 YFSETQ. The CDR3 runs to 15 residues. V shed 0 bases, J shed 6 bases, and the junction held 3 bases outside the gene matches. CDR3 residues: CASSLVAGGPGELFF. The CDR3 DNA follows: TGCGCCAGCAGCTTGGTTGCGGGAGGGCCCGGGGAGCTGTTTTTT. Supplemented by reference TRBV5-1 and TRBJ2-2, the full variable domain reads KAGVTQTPRYLIKTRGQQVTLSCSPISGHRSVSWYQQTPGQGLQFLFEYFSETQRNKGNFPGRFSGRQFSNSRSEMNVSTLELGDSALYLCASSLVAGGPGELFFGEGSRLTVL.

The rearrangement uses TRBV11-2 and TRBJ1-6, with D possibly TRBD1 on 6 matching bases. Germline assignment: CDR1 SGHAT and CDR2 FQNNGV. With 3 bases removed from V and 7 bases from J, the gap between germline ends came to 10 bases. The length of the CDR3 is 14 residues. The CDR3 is CASSLGQGNSPLHF. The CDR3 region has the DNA TGTGCCAGCAGCTTGGGGCAGGGGAATTCACCCCTCCACTTT.

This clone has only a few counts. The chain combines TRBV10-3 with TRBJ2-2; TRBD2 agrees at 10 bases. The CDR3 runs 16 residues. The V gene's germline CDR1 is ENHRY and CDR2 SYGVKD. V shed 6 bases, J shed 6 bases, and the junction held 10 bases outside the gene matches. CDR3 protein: CAIRYVAGGFAGELFF. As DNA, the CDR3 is TGTGCCATCAGATACGTAGCGGGAGGTTTTGCCGGGGAGCTGTTTTTT.

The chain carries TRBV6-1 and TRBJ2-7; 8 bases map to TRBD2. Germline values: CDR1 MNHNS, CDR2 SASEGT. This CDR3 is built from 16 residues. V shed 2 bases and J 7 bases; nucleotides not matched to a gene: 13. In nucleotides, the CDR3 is TGTGCCAGCAGTGAACTGAGCGGGAGCGCCTTGGGGGAGCAGTACTTC. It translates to CASSELSGSALGEQYF.

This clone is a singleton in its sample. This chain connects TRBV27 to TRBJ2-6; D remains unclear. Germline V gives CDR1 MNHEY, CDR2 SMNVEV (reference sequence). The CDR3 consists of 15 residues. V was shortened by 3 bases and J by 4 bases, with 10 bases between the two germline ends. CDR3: CASSFWSAGANVLTF. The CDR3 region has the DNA TGTGCCAGCAGTTTCTGGAGCGCCGGGGCCAACGTCCTGACTTTC.

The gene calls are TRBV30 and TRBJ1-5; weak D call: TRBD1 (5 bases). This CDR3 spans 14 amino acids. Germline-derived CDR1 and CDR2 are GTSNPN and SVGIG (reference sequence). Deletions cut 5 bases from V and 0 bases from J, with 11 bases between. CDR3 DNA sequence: TGTGCCTGGGGGGGAGGAACTAGCAATCAGCCCCAGCATTTT. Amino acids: CAWGGGTSNQPQHF.

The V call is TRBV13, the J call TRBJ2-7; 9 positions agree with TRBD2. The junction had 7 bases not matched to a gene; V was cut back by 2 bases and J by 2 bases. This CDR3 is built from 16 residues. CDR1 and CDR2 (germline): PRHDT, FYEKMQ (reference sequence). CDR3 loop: CASSLRGGGATYEQYF. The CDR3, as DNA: TGTGCCAGCAGCTTACGCGGGGGGGGCGCAACCTACGAGCAGTACTTC. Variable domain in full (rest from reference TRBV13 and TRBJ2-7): AAGVIQSPRHLIKEKRETATLKCYPIPRHDTVYWYQQGPGQDPQFLISFYEKMQSDKGSIPDRFSAQQFSDYHSELNMSSLELGDSALYFCASSLRGGGATYEQYFGPGTRLTVT.

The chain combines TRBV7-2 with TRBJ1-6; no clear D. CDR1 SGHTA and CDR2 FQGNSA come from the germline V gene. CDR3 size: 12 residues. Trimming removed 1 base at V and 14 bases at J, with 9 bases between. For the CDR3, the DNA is TGTGCCAGCAGCTTAGTTGGCAGCGCCCTCCACTTT. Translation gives CASSLVGSALHF. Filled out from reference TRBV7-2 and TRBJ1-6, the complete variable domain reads GAGVSQSPSNKVTEKGKDVELRCDPISGHTALYWYRQSLGQGLEFLIYFQGNSAPDKSGLPSDRFSAERTGGSVSTLTIQRTQQEDSAVYLCASSLVGSALHFGNGTRLTVT.

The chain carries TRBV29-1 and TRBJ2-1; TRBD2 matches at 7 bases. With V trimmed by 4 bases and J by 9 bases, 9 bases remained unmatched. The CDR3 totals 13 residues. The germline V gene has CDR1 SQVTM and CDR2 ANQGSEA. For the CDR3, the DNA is TGCAGCGTTGCGCTGCGGGAGAGGGGTGAGCAGTTCTTC. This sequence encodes CSVALRERGEQFF.

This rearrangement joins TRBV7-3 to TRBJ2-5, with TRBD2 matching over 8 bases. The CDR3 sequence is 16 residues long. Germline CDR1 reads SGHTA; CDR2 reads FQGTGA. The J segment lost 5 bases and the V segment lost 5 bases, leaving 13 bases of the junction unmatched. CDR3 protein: CASSPTPSASGETQYF. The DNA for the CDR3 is TGTGCCAGCAGCCCGACCCCGTCGGCTAGCGGGGAGACCCAGTACTTC.

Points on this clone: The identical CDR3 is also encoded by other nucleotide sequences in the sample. CDR3 sequence reads: CASSQDLGEQFF. In DNA, the CDR3 is TGCGCCAGCAGCCAAGACCTCGGGGAGCAGTTCTTC. V and J are TRBV4-3 and TRBJ2-1, with D unclear. Trimming took 0 bases from V and 10 from J, leaving 7 bases between them. CDR3 size: 12 residues. The V gene's germline CDR1 is LGHNA and CDR2 YSLEER.

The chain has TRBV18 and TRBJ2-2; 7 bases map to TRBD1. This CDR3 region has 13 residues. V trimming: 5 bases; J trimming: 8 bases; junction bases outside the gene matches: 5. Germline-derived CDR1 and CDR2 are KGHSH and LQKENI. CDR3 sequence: CASSGQERGELFF. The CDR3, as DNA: TGTGCCAGCTCAGGACAGGAGCGGGGGGAGCTGTTTTTT.

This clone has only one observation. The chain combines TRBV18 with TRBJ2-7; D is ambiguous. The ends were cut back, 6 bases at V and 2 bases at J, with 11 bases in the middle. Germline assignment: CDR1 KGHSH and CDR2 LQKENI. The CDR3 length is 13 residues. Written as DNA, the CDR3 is TGTGCCAGCTCCCCCACAGAGACCTACGAGCAGTACGTC. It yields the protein CASSPTETYEQYV.

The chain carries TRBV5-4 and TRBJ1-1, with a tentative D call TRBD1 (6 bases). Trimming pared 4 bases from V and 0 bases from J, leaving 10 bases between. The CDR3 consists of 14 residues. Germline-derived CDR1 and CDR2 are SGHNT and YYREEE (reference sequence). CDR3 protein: CASSPRDMNTEAFF. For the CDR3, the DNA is TGTGCCAGCAGCCCCCGGGACATGAACACTGAAGCTTTCTTT.

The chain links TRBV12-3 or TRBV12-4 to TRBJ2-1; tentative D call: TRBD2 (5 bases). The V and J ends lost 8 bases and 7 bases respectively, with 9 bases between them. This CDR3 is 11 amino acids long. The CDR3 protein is CASRGRNEQFF. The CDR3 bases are TGTGCCAGCCGGGGTCGGAATGAGCAGTTCTTC.